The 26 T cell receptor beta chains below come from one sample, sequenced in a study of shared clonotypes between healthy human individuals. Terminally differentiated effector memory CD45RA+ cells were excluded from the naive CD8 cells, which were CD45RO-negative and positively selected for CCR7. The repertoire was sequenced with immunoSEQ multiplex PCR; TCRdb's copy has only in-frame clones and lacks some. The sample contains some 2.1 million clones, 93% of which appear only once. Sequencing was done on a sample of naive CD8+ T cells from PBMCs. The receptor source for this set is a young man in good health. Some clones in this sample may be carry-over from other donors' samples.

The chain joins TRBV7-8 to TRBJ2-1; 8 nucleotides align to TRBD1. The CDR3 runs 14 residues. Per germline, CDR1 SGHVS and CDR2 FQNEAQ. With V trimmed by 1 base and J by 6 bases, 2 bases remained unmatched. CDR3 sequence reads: CASSLGTGPNEQFF. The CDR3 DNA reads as TGTGCCAGCAGCTTAGGGACAGGGCCCAATGAGCAGTTCTTC. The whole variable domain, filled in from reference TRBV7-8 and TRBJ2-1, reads GAGVSQSPRYKVAKRGQDVALRCDPISGHVSLFWYQQALGQGPEFLTYFQNEAQLDKSGLPSDRFFAERPEGSVSTLKIQRTQQEDSAVYLCASSLGTGPNEQFFGPGTRLTVL.

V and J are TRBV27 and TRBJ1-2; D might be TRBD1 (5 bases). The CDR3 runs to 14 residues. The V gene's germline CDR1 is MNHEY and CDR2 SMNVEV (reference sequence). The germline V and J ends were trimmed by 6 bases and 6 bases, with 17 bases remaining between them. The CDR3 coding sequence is TGTGCCAGCAGATCCGAGGTGAGGGGAAATGGCTACACCTTC. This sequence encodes CASRSEVRGNGYTF.

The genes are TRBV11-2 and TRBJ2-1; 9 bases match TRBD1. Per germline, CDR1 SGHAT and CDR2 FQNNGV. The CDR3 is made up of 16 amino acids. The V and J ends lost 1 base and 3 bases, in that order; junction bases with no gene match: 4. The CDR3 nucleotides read TGTGCCAGCAGCTTAGGGAAGGGACAGGGCTACAATGAGCAGTTCTTC. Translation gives CASSLGKGQGYNEQFF.

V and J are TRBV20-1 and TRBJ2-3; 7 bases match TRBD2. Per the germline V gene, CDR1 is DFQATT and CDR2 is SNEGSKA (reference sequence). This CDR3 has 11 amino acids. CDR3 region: CSRGEWDTQYF. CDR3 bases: TGCAGCCGGGGGGAGTGGGATACGCAGTATTTT.

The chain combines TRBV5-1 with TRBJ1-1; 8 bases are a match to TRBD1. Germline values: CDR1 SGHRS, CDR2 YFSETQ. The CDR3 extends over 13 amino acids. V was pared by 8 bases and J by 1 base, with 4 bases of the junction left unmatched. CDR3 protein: CARCGTGNTEAFF. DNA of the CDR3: TGCGCCAGATGTGGGACAGGGAACACTGAAGCTTTCTTT.

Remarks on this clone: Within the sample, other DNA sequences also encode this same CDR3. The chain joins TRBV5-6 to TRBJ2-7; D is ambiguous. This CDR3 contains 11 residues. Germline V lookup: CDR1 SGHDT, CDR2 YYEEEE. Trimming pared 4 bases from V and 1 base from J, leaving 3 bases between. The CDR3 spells CASSTSYEQYF. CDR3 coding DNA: TGTGCCAGCAGCACATCCTACGAGCAGTACTTC.

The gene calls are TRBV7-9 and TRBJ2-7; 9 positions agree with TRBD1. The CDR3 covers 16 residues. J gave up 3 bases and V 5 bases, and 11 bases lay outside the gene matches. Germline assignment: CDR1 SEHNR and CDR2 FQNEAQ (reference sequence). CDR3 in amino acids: CASSPGSTGGVYEQYF. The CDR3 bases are TGTGCCAGCAGCCCGGGGTCGACAGGGGGAGTCTACGAGCAGTACTTC.

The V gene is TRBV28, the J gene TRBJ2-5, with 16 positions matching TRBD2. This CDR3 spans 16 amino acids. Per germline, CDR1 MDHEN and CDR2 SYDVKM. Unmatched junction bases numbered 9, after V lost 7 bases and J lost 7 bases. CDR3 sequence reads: CASTPGTSGRGGTQYF. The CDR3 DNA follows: TGTGCCAGCACCCCCGGGACTAGCGGGAGGGGGGGGACCCAGTACTTC.

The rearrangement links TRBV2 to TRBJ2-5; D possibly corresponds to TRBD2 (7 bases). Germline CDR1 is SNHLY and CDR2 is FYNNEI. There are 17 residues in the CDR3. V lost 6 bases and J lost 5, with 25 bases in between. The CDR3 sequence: CASRARGGAVEWETQYF. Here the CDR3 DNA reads TGTGCCAGCAGGGCCCGTGGGGGGGCGGTGGAGTGGGAGACCCAGTACTTC.

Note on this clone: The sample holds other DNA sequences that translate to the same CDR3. The CDR3 DNA follows: TGCGCCAGCAGCTTGGGTCTAGCGGGAGGGCCCTACAATGAGCAGTTCTTC. It encodes CASSLGLAGGPYNEQFF. J is TRBJ2-1 and V is TRBV5-1, with TRBD2 identical over 12 bases. CDR1 is SGHRS and CDR2 is YFSETQ in the germline V gene. Trimming took 0 bases from V and 2 from J; bases not matched to a gene: 3. This CDR3 has 17 residues. Full variable domain (remainder filled in from reference TRBV5-1 and TRBJ2-1): KAGVTQTPRYLIKTRGQQVTLSCSPISGHRSVSWYQQTPGQGLQFLFEYFSETQRNKGNFPGRFSGRQFSNSRSEMNVSTLELGDSALYLCASSLGLAGGPYNEQFFGPGTRLTVL.

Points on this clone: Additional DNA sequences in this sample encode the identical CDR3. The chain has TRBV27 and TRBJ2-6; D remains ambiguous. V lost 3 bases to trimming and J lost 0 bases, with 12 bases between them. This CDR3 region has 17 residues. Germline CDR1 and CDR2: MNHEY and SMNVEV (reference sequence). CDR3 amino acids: CASSFRTVSSGANVLTF. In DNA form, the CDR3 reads TGTGCCAGCAGTTTTCGAACGGTTAGCTCTGGGGCCAACGTCCTGACTTTC.

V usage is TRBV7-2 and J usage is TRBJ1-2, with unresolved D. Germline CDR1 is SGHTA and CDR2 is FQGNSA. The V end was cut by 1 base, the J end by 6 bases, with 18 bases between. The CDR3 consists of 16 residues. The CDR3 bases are TGTGCCAGCAGCTTAGATTCGGCCGCCCTAGGCGATGGCTACACCTTC. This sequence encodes CASSLDSAALGDGYTF.

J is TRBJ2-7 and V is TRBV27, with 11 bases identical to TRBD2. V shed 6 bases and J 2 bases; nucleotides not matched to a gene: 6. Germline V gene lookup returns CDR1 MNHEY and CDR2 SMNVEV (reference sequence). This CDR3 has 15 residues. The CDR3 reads CASSETSGATYEQYF. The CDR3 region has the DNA TGTGCCAGCAGCGAGACTAGCGGGGCCACCTACGAGCAGTACTTC.

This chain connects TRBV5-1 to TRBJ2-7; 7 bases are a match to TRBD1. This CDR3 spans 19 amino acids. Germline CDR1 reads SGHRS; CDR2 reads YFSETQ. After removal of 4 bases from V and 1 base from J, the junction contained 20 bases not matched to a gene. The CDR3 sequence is CASSQPADRPLGLSYEQYF. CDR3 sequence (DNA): TGCGCCAGCAGCCAACCGGCGGACAGGCCCCTGGGGCTTTCCTACGAGCAGTACTTC.

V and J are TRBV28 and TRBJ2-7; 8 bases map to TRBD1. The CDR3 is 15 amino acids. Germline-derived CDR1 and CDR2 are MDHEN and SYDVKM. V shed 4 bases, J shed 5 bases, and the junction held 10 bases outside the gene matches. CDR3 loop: CASSSPGQALHEQYF. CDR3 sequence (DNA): TGTGCCAGCAGTTCCCCGGGACAGGCCTTACACGAGCAGTACTTC.

The CDR3 loop reads CASKPGTGGGGYTF. DNA of the CDR3: TGTGCCAGCAAACCCGGGACAGGGGGCGGTGGCTACACCTTC. The gene calls are TRBV27 and TRBJ1-2, with 12 bases lining up with TRBD1. The CDR3 spans 14 residues. The germline V gene encodes CDR1 MNHEY and CDR2 SMNVEV (reference sequence). Germline trimming cut 7 bases from V and 7 bases from J; bases unmatched to any gene: 7.

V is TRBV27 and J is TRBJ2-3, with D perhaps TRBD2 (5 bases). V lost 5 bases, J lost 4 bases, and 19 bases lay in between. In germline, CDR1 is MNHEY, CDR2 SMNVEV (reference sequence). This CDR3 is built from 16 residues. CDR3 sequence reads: CASSSHGRRLADTQYF. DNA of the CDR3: TGTGCCAGCAGTAGCCATGGCAGGAGGTTGGCAGATACGCAGTATTTT.

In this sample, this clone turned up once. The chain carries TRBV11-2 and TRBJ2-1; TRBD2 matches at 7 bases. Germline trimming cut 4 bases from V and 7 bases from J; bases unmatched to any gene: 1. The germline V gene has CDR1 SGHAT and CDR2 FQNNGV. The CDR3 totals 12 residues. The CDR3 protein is CASSWGGNEQFF. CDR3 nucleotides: TGTGCCAGCAGCTGGGGAGGGAATGAGCAGTTCTTC.

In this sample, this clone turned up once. The CDR3 reads CASSLMGESADTQYF. CDR3 DNA sequence: TGTGCCAGCAGTTTAATGGGAGAGAGCGCAGATACGCAGTATTTT. The V and J genes are TRBV28 and TRBJ2-3, with D possibly TRBD2 on 5 matching bases. The CDR3 is 15 amino acids. V was shortened by 2 bases and J by 4 bases, with 13 bases between the two germline ends. Per germline, CDR1 MDHEN and CDR2 SYDVKM. The full variable domain, with the rest looked up from reference TRBV28 and TRBJ2-3, is DVKVTQSSRYLVKRTGEKVFLECVQDMDHENMFWYRQDPGLGLRLIYFSYDVKMKEKGDIPEGYSVSREKKERFSLILESASTNQTSMYLCASSLMGESADTQYFGPGTRLTVL.

The CDR3 reads CASSQVDRGLGTEAFF. DNA for the CDR3: TGCGCCAGCAGCCAGGTAGACAGGGGGCTGGGGACTGAAGCTTTCTTT. The rearrangement links TRBV4-1 to TRBJ1-1, with TRBD1 identical over 10 bases. The CDR3 loop spans 16 amino acids. With V trimmed by 3 bases and J by 5 bases, 9 bases remained unmatched. CDR1 and CDR2 (germline): MGHRA, YSYEKL.

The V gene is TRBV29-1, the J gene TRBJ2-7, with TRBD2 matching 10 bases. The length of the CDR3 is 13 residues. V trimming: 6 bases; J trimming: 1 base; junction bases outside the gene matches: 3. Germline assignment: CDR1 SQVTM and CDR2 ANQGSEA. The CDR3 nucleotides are TGCAGCGTATATAGCGGGAGGTCCTACGAGCAGTACTTC. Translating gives CSVYSGRSYEQYF.

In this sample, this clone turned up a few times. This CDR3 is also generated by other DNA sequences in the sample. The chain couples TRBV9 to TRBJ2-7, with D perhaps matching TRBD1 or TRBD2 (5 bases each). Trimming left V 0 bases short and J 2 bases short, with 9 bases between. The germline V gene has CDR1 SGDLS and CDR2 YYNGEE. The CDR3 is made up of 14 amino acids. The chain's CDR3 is CASSVGGSPYEQYF. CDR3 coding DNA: TGTGCCAGCAGCGTAGGGGGGAGCCCCTACGAGCAGTACTTC. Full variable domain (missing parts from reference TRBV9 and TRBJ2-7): DSGVTQTPKHLITATGQRVTLRCSPRSGDLSVYWYQQSLDQGLQFLIQYYNGEERAKGNILERFSAQQFPDLHSELNLSSLELGDSALYFCASSVGGSPYEQYFGPGTRLTVT.

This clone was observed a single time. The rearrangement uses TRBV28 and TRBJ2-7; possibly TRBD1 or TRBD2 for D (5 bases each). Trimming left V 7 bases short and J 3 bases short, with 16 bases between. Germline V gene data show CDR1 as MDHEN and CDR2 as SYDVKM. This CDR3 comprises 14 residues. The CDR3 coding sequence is TGTGCCAGCACCCCACCGGGGCACTACTACGAGCAGTACTTC. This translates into CASTPPGHYYEQYF.

The CDR3 bases are TGTGCCAGCAGTGAACAGGGTGGAGATGGCTACACCTTC. Encoded protein: CASSEQGGDGYTF. The V and J genes are TRBV27 and TRBJ1-2, with D perhaps TRBD1 (6 bases). The germline gives CDR1 MNHEY, CDR2 SMNVEV (reference sequence). CDR3 length: 13 amino acids. The ends were cut back, 5 bases at V and 6 bases at J, with 13 bases in the middle.

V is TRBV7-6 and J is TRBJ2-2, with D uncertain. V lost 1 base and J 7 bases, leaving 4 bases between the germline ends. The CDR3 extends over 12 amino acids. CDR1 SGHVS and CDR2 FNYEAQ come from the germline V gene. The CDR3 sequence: CASSLEGGELFF. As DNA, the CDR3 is TGTGCCAGCAGCTTAGAGGGCGGGGAGCTGTTTTTT.

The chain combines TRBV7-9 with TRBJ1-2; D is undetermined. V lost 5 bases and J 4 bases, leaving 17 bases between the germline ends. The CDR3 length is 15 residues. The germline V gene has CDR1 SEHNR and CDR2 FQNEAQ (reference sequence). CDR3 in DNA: TGTGCCAGCAGCCCCCTGTGGCTGAGCATCTATGGCTACACCTTC. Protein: CASSPLWLSIYGYTF.